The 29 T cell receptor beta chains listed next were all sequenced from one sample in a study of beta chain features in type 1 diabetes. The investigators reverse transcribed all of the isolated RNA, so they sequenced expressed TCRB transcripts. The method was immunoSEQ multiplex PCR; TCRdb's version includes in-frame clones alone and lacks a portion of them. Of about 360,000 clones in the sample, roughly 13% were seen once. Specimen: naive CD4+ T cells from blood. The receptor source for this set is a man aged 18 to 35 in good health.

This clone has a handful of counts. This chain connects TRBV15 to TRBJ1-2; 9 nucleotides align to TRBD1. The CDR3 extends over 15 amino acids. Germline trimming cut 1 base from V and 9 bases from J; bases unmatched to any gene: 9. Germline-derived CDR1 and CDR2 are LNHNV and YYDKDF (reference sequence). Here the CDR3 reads CATSRAGTGLPSYTF. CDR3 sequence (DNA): TGTGCCACCAGCAGAGCGGGGACAGGGCTCCCTAGCTACACCTTC.

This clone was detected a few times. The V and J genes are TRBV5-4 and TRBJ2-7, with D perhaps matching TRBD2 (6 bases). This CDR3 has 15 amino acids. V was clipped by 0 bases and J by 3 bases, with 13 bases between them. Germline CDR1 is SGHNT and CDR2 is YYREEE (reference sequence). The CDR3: CASSLGGVQNYEQYF. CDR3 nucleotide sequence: TGTGCCAGCAGCTTGGGCGGGGTGCAAAACTACGAGCAGTACTTC.

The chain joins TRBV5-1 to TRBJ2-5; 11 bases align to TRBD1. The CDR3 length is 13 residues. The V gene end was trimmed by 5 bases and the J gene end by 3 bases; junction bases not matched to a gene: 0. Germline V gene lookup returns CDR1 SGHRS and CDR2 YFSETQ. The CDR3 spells CASRGQGEETQYF. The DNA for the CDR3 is TGCGCCAGCAGGGGACAGGGGGAAGAGACCCAGTACTTC.

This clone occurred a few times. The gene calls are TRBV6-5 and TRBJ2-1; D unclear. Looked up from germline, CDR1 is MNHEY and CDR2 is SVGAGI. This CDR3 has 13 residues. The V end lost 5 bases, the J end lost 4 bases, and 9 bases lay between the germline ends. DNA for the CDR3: TGTGCCAGCAGTCCCCCAGGTTACAATGAGCAGTTCTTC. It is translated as CASSPPGYNEQFF.

The CDR3 spells CASSPRGQDGYTF. In DNA, the CDR3 is TGTGCCAGCTCACCCAGGGGGCAGGATGGCTACACCTTC. The genes are TRBV18 and TRBJ1-2, with TRBD1 matching over 8 bases. The CDR3 loop spans 13 amino acids. Per the germline V gene, CDR1 is KGHSH and CDR2 is LQKENI. The trim removed 3 bases at V and 6 bases at J, leaving 3 bases unmatched.

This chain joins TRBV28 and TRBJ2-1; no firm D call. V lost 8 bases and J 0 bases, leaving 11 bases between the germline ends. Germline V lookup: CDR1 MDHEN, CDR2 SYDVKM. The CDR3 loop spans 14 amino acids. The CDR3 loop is CASALVSSYNEQFF. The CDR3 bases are TGTGCCAGCGCACTCGTGAGCTCCTACAATGAGCAGTTCTTC.

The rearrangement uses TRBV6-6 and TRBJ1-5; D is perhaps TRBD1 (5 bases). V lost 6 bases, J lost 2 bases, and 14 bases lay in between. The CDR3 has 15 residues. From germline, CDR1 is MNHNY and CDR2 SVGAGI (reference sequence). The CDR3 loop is CASRRDRRGNQPQHF. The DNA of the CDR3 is TGTGCCAGCAGGCGGGACCGAAGGGGCAATCAGCCCCAGCATTTT.

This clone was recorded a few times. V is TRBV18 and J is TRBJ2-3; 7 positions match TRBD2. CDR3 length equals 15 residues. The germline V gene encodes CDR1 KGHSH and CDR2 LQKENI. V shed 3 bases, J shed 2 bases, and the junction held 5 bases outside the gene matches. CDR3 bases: TGTGCCAGCTCACCGGGACTACCATCCACAGATACGCAGTATTTT. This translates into CASSPGLPSTDTQYF.

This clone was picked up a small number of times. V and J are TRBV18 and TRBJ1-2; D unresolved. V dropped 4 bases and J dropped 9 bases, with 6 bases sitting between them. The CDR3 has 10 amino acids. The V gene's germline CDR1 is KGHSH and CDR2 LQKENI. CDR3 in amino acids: CASSLDSYTF. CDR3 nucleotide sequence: TGTGCCAGCTCACTAGATAGCTACACCTTC.

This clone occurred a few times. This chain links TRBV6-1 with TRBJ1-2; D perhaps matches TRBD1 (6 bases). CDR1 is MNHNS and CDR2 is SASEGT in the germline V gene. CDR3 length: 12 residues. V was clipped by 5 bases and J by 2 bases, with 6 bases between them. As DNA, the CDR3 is TGTGCCAGCAGTACAGGGAACTATGGCTACACCTTC. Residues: CASSTGNYGYTF.

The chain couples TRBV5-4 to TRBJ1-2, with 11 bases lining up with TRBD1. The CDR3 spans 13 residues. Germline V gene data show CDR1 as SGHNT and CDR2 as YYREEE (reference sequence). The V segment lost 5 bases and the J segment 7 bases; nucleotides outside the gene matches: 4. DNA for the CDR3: TGTGCCAGCAGGTGGACAGGGGGCGGTGGCTACACCTTC. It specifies CASRWTGGGGYTF.

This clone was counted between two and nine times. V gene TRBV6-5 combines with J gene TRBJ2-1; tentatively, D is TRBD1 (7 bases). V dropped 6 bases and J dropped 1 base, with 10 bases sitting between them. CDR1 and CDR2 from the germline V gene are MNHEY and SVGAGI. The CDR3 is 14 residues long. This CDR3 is CASSRGVSYNEQFF. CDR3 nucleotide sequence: TGTGCCAGCAGCAGGGGGGTATCCTACAATGAGCAGTTCTTC.

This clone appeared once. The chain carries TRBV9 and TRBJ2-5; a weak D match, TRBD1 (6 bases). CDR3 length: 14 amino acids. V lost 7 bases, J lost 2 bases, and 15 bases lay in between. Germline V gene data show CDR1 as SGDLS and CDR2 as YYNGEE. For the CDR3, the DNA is TGTGCCAGCGGGGGCTCGCCTTTACAAGAGACCCAGTACTTC. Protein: CASGGSPLQETQYF.

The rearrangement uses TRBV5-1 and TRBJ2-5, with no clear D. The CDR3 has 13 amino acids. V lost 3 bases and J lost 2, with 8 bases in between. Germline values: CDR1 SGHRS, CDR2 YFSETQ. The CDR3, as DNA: TGCGCCAGCAGCTATGTCCCGCAAGAGACCCAGTACTTC. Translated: CASSYVPQETQYF.

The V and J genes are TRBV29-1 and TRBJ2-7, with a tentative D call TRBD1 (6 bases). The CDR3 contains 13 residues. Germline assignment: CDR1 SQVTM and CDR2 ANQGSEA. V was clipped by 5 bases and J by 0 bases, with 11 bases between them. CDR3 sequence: CSVYGQSSYEQYF. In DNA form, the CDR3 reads TGCAGCGTTTACGGACAGAGCTCCTACGAGCAGTACTTC.

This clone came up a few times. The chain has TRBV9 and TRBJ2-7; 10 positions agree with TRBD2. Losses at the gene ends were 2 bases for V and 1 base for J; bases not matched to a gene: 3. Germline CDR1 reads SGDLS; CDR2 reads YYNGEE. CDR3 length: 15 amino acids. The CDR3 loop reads CASSVSGRWSYEQYF. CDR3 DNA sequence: TGTGCCAGCAGCGTTAGCGGGAGGTGGTCCTACGAGCAGTACTTC.

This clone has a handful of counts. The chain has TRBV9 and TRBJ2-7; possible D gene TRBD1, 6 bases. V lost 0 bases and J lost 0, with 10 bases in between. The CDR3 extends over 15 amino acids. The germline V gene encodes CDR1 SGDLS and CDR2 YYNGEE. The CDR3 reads CASSVETGSSYEQYF. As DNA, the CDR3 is TGTGCCAGCAGCGTAGAGACAGGTAGCTCCTACGAGCAGTACTTC.

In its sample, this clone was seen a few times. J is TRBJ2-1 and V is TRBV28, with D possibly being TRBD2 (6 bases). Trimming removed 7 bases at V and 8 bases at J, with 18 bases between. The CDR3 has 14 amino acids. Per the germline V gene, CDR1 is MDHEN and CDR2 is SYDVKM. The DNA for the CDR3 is TGTGCCAGCATAGGCGGGATATCGTCCCATGAGCAGTTCTTC. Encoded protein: CASIGGISSHEQFF.

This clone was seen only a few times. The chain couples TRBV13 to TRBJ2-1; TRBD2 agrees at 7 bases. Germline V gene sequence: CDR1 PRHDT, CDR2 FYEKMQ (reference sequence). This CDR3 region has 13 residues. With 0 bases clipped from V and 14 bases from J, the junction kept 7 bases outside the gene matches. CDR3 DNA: TGTGCCAGCAGCTTAGGCGGGACTATCAGAAAGTTCTTC. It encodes CASSLGGTIRKFF.

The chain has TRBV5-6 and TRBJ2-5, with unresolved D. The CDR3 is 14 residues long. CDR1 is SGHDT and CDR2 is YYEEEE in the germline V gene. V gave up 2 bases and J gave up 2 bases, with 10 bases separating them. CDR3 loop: CASSFLADQETQYF. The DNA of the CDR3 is TGTGCCAGCAGCTTCCTGGCCGATCAAGAGACCCAGTACTTC.

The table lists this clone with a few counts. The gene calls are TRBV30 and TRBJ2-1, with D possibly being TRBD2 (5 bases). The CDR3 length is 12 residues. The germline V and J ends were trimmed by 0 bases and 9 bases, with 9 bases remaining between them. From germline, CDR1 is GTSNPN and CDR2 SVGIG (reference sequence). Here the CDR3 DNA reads TGTGCCTGGAGTGTACGGGATCGTGAGCAGTTCTTC. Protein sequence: CAWSVRDREQFF.

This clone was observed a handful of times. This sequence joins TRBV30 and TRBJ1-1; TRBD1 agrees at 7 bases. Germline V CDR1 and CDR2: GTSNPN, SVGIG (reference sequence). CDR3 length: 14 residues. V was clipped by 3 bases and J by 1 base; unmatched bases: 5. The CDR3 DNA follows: TGTGCCTGGAGCGAGGGACAGCCGAACACTGAAGCTTTCTTT. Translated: CAWSEGQPNTEAFF.

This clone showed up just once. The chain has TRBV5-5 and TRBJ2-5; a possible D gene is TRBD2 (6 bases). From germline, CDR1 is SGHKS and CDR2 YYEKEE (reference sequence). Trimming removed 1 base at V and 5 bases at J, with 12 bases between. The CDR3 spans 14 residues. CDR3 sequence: CASSLILARETQYF. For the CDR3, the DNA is TGTGCCAGCAGCTTGATACTAGCTAGGGAGACCCAGTACTTC.

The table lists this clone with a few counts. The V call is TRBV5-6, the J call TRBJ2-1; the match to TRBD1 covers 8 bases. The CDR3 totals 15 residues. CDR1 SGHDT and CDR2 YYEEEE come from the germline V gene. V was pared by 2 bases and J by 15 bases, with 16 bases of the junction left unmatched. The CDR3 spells CASSFYGTGLPGGFF. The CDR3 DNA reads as TGTGCCAGCAGCTTTTACGGGACAGGACTCCCCGGAGGGTTCTTC.

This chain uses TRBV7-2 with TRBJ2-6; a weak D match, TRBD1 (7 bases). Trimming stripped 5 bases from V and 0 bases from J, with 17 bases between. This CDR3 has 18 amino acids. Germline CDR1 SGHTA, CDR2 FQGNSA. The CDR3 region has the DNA TGTGCCAGCAGCAGACTAGGCAGGGGGACCTCTGGGGCCAACGTCCTGACTTTC. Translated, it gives CASSRLGRGTSGANVLTF.

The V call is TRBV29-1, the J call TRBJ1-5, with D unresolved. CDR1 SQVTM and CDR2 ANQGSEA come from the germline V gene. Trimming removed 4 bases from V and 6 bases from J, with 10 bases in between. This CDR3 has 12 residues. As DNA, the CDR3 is TGCAGCGTTGGAGACTTCGGTCAGCCCCAGCATTTT. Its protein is CSVGDFGQPQHF.

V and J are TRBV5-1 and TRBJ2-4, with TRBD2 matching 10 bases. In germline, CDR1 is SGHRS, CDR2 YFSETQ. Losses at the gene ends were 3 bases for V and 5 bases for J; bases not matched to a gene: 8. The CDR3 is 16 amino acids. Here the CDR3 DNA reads TGCGCCAGCAGCTCGAGCCCGAGCGGGGGGGAAAACATTCAGTACTTC. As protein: CASSSSPSGGENIQYF. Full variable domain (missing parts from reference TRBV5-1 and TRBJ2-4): KAGVTQTPRYLIKTRGQQVTLSCSPISGHRSVSWYQQTPGQGLQFLFEYFSETQRNKGNFPGRFSGRQFSNSRSEMNVSTLELGDSALYLCASSSSPSGGENIQYFGAGTRLSVL.

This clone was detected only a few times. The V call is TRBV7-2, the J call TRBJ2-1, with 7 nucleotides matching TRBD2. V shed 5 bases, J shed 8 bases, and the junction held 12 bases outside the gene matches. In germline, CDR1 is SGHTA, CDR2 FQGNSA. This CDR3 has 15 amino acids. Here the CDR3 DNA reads TGTGCCAGCAGCCCAGGACTAGTCGAGAGTGATGAGCAGTTCTTC. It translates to CASSPGLVESDEQFF.

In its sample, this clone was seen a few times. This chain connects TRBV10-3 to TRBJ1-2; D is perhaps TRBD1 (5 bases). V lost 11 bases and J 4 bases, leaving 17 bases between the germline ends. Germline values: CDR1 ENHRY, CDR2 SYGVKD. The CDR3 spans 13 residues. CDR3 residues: CASRGEMRYGYTF. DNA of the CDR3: TGTGCCTCACGGGGGGAAATGCGCTATGGCTACACCTTC.